A single sample gave rise to the 24 T cell receptor beta chains below, sequenced in a study of CD8 T cells in Susac syndrome. Random hexamers were used to reverse transcribe an amount of about 0.45 to 1 ug RNA. One entry per CDR3 protein results from TCRdb running MiXCR on the immunoSEQ multiplex PCR reads. The sample consists of 200,000 to 250,000 distinct CDR3 sequences, 90% to 95% of them appearing once. The sequencing input was CD4+ T cells from PBMCs. These receptors were collected from a human donor with multiple sclerosis.

The chain has TRBV5-1 and TRBJ2-3; D is unresolved. V was pared by 0 bases and J by 3 bases, with 8 bases between. In germline, CDR1 is SGHRS, CDR2 YFSETQ. This CDR3 has 14 residues. The CDR3 protein is CASSLDVITDTQYF. CDR3 DNA sequence: TGCGCCAGCAGCTTGGATGTGATAACAGATACGCAGTATTTT. Drawing the rest from reference TRBV5-1 and TRBJ2-3, the complete variable domain is KAGVTQTPRYLIKTRGQQVTLSCSPISGHRSVSWYQQTPGQGLQFLFEYFSETQRNKGNFPGRFSGRQFSNSRSEMNVSTLELGDSALYLCASSLDVITDTQYFGPGTRLTVL.

The chain joins TRBV5-1 to TRBJ2-5; 9 bases map to TRBD1. V lost 6 bases to trimming and J lost 0 bases; unmatched junction nucleotides: 9. The CDR3 is 16 amino acids. The germline V gene has CDR1 SGHRS and CDR2 YFSETQ. CDR3 in DNA: TGCGCCAGCAAAACTTCCCGGGACAGGGACCAAGAGACCCAGTACTTC. Translation: CASKTSRDRDQETQYF. Combining the CDR3 with reference TRBV5-1 and TRBJ2-5 gives the whole variable domain KAGVTQTPRYLIKTRGQQVTLSCSPISGHRSVSWYQQTPGQGLQFLFEYFSETQRNKGNFPGRFSGRQFSNSRSEMNVSTLELGDSALYLCASKTSRDRDQETQYFGPGTRLLVL.

The chain has TRBV20-1 and TRBJ1-1; D unresolved. The CDR3 length is 12 residues. The germline CDR1 and CDR2 sequences are DFQATT and SNEGSKA (reference sequence). The V end lost 7 bases, the J end lost 1 base, and 10 bases lay between the germline ends. For the CDR3, the DNA is TGCAGTGTACGGCACCCGAACACTGAAGCTTTCTTT. This gives the protein CSVRHPNTEAFF.

The chain recombines TRBV5-1 with TRBJ1-1, with D tentatively TRBD1 (6 bases). The CDR3 runs to 14 residues. The germline V and J ends were trimmed by 7 bases and 5 bases, with 18 bases remaining between them. Per the germline V gene, CDR1 is SGHRS and CDR2 is YFSETQ. The CDR3 DNA follows: TGCGCCAGCTCCACGGGGGGGCTGAGGACTGAAGCTTTCTTT. It yields the protein CASSTGGLRTEAFF.

The genes are TRBV20-1 and TRBJ1-1; a possible D gene is TRBD1 (5 bases). Germline CDR1 is DFQATT and CDR2 is SNEGSKA (reference sequence). CDR3 length equals 11 residues. The CDR3 DNA reads TGCAGCGTTCTAGGGACCTCAGAAGCTTTCTTT. It encodes CSVLGTSEAFF.

V gene TRBV19 combines with J gene TRBJ2-2, with D possibly matching TRBD1 (7 bases). V lost 6 bases and J 1 base, leaving 15 bases between the germline ends. This CDR3 contains 16 residues. Germline CDR1 reads LNHDA; CDR2 reads SQIVND (reference sequence). The CDR3 region has the DNA TGTGCCAGTAGCTTGGGGGGACAGAGGAACACCGGGGAGCTGTTTTTT. Protein product: CASSLGGQRNTGELFF.

The genes are TRBV5-1 and TRBJ1-1, with D perhaps TRBD1 (5 bases). The CDR3 is 14 amino acids. CDR1 and CDR2 from the germline V gene are SGHRS and YFSETQ. Trimming pared 1 base from V and 5 bases from J, leaving 12 bases between. CDR3 sequence reads: CASSLTGLETEAFF. The CDR3 nucleotides read TGCGCCAGCAGCTTGACAGGTCTGGAAACTGAAGCTTTCTTT.

The V call is TRBV20-1, the J call TRBJ1-6; D remains ambiguous. V gave up 3 bases and J gave up 10 bases, with 16 bases separating them. The germline V gene has CDR1 DFQATT and CDR2 SNEGSKA (reference sequence). This CDR3 is 14 amino acids long. The CDR3 nucleotides read TGCAGTGCTAGGTCAGCCCAAATAGGGTCACCCCTCCACTTT. Translating it yields CSARSAQIGSPLHF.

The chain combines TRBV12-3 or TRBV12-4 with TRBJ2-6, with TRBD1 as a possible D gene (5 bases). V was pared by 5 bases and J by 13 bases, with 12 bases between. This CDR3 contains 12 residues. The CDR3 DNA reads TGTGCCAGCAGTATACAGGCCCGGGTCCTGACTTTC. Its translation is CASSIQARVLTF.

The chain has TRBV4-2 and TRBJ1-1, with 7 bases aligning to TRBD1. V was clipped by 5 bases and J by 5 bases; unmatched bases: 5. The CDR3 sequence is 13 residues long. Germline V CDR1 and CDR2: LGHNA, YNFKEQ. The DNA of the CDR3 is TGTGCCAGCAGCGACAGGGAGGATACTGAAGCTTTCTTT. Translation gives CASSDREDTEAFF.

In this sample, this clonotype turned up once. The chain carries TRBV19 and TRBJ1-5; tentative D call: TRBD1 (5 bases). V was pared by 6 bases and J by 9 bases, with 15 bases between. Germline-derived CDR1 and CDR2 are LNHDA and SQIVND (reference sequence). This CDR3 is 13 amino acids long. Here the CDR3 reads CASRKQDLGPQHF. Here the CDR3 DNA reads TGTGCCAGTAGGAAACAGGACTTAGGGCCCCAGCATTTT.

This rearrangement joins TRBV9 to TRBJ2-1, with D possibly TRBD2 on 6 matching bases. The CDR3 loop spans 15 amino acids. V shed 0 bases and J shed 6 bases, with 13 bases lying between them. Germline V gene data show CDR1 as SGDLS and CDR2 as YYNGEE. The chain's CDR3 is CASSVGAGRSNEQFF. In DNA form, the CDR3 reads TGTGCCAGCAGCGTAGGGGCGGGAAGAAGCAATGAGCAGTTCTTC.

The rearrangement links TRBV7-8 to TRBJ2-2; TRBD1 matches at 8 bases. The CDR3 totals 13 residues. Unmatched junction bases numbered 3, after V lost 5 bases and J lost 7 bases. CDR1 is SGHVS, CDR2 FQNEAQ, per germline. CDR3 DNA sequence: TGTGCCAGCAGCCCGACAGGGGTCGGGGAGCTGTTTTTT. The encoded protein is CASSPTGVGELFF.

V and J are TRBV3-1 and TRBJ2-1; D is unresolved. V was cut by 0 bases and J by 10 bases, with 4 bases left in between. The CDR3 is 11 residues long. The germline V gene has CDR1 LGHDT and CDR2 YNNKEL (reference sequence). The CDR3 nucleotides read TGTGCCAGCAGCCAAGAAACAGAGCAGTTCTTC. It translates to CASSQETEQFF.

V usage is TRBV7-2 and J usage is TRBJ1-3; 7 bases fit TRBD1. Germline V lookup: CDR1 SGHTA, CDR2 FQGNSA. The CDR3 totals 16 residues. With V trimmed by 5 bases and J by 0 bases, 7 bases remained unmatched. Here the CDR3 reads CASSPQGTPSGNTIYF. The CDR3 bases are TGTGCCAGCAGCCCACAGGGGACCCCCTCTGGAAACACCATATATTTT. The full variable domain, with the rest looked up from reference TRBV7-2 and TRBJ1-3, is GAGVSQSPSNKVTEKGKDVELRCDPISGHTALYWYRQSLGQGLEFLIYFQGNSAPDKSGLPSDRFSAERTGGSVSTLTIQRTQQEDSAVYLCASSPQGTPSGNTIYFGEGSWLTVV.

The V and J genes are TRBV12-3 or TRBV12-4 and TRBJ2-5; D is ambiguous. This CDR3 is 15 amino acids long. With 3 bases removed from V and 5 bases from J, the gap between germline ends came to 16 bases. The CDR3 is CASSFGMWADETQYF. The CDR3 DNA follows: TGTGCCAGCAGTTTTGGGATGTGGGCCGATGAGACCCAGTACTTC.

The chain recombines TRBV5-1 with TRBJ2-2; 10 nucleotides match TRBD1. The V and J ends lost 3 bases and 6 bases, in that order; junction bases with no gene match: 8. The CDR3 extends over 16 amino acids. Germline CDR1 reads SGHRS; CDR2 reads YFSETQ. The CDR3 here is CASSSTGTGAAGELFF. DNA for the CDR3: TGCGCCAGCAGCTCGACCGGGACAGGGGCGGCCGGGGAGCTGTTTTTT.

The rearrangement links TRBV12-3 or TRBV12-4 to TRBJ1-5; D not certain. The CDR3 contains 13 residues. Trimming took 6 bases from V and 6 from J, leaving 12 bases between them. CDR3 coding DNA: TGTGCCAGCAGCCCGGGAGGGTTTCAGCCCCAGCATTTT. This sequence encodes CASSPGGFQPQHF.

The chain recombines TRBV28 with TRBJ1-5; 9 positions agree with TRBD1. With 5 bases clipped from V and 2 bases from J, the junction kept 10 bases outside the gene matches. Germline lookup yields CDR1 MDHEN and CDR2 SYDVKM. CDR3 length: 17 amino acids. In DNA, the CDR3 is TGTGCCAGCAGTGGAGGACAGGGGTTTTACGGCAATCAGCCCCAGCATTTT. This codes for CASSGGQGFYGNQPQHF.

The V and J genes are TRBV5-1 and TRBJ2-1, with D unclear. CDR3 length: 13 amino acids. Per the germline V gene, CDR1 is SGHRS and CDR2 is YFSETQ. Trimming removed 1 base at V and 6 bases at J, with 8 bases between. CDR3 sequence reads: CASSLTPANEQFF. The CDR3 nucleotides read TGCGCCAGCAGCTTGACCCCAGCCAATGAGCAGTTCTTC. Full variable domain (rest looked up from reference TRBV5-1 and TRBJ2-1): KAGVTQTPRYLIKTRGQQVTLSCSPISGHRSVSWYQQTPGQGLQFLFEYFSETQRNKGNFPGRFSGRQFSNSRSEMNVSTLELGDSALYLCASSLTPANEQFFGPGTRLTVL.

The V gene is TRBV28, the J gene TRBJ1-1; the D gene is possibly TRBD1 (6 bases). The CDR3 covers 11 residues. V was cut by 7 bases and J by 3 bases, with 6 bases left in between. Per germline, CDR1 MDHEN and CDR2 SYDVKM. CDR3 nucleotides: TGTGCCAGCAAGGGGGACACTGAAGCTTTCTTT. This sequence encodes CASKGDTEAFF.

The V gene is TRBV6-1, the J gene TRBJ2-7; TRBD1 matches at 9 bases. Germline assignment: CDR1 MNHNS and CDR2 SASEGT. V lost 6 bases, J lost 2 bases, and 5 bases stayed unmatched. The CDR3 sequence is 14 residues long. The CDR3 protein is CASRFGQGPYEQYF. The CDR3 DNA reads TGTGCCAGCAGATTCGGACAGGGGCCCTACGAGCAGTACTTC.

This clonotype was picked up one time. The chain employs TRBV6-1 and TRBJ2-7; D assignment may be TRBD1 or TRBD2 (5 bases each). The CDR3 length is 15 residues. Looked up from germline, CDR1 is MNHNS and CDR2 is SASEGT. Trimming removed 6 bases from V and 2 bases from J, with 17 bases in between. The CDR3 here is CASSPNTGPTYEQYF. The CDR3 region has the DNA TGTGCCAGCAGCCCCAATACGGGACCGACCTACGAGCAGTACTTC.

The chain couples TRBV12-3 or TRBV12-4 to TRBJ1-5, with TRBD1 matching over 7 bases. The trim removed 4 bases at V and 9 bases at J, leaving 9 bases unmatched. This CDR3 contains 14 residues. CDR3 sequence reads: CASSSDSRDRPQHF. The CDR3 DNA sequence: TGTGCCAGCAGTTCCGATTCCCGGGACAGGCCCCAGCATTTT.